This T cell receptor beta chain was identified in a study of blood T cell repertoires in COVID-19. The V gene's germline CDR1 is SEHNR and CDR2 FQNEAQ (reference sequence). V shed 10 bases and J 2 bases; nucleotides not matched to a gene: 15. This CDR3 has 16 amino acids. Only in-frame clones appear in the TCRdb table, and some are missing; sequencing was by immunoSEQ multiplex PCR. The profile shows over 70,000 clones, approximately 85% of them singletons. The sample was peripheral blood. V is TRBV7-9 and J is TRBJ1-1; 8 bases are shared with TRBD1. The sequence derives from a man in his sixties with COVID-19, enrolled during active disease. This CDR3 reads CATGDPGQAINTEAFF. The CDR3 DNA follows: TGTGCCACGGGAGATCCGGGACAGGCGATAAACACTGAAGCTTTCTTT.